This T cell receptor beta chain was sequenced during a study of T cells after yellow fever vaccination. General study points: Reappearing after the booster were most of the clones from primary vaccination (around 96% CD4, roughly 86% CD8). Within FACS-sorted repertoires, abundant clonotypes contaminating from the bulk population could be present. Some clonotypes were seen in both the CD4 and the CD8 compartments. These made up a small share and likely arose from convergent recombination.

The V end was cut by 2 bases, the J end by 1 base, with 15 bases between. The CDR3 runs 16 residues. CDR1 and CDR2 from the germline V gene are SGHRS and YFSETQ. This clonotype has a count of ten or more. Its matching antigen is unknown. A 5'RACE template-switching step, the method used to make TCR cDNA, added a universal primer site and UMIs. Using its own MiXCR run on the 5' RACE reads, TCRdb lists one record per CDR3 protein. The sample yields about 300,000 distinct CDR3 sequences, about 6.6% seen once. The chain couples TRBV5-1 to TRBJ1-2; D remains ambiguous. The sequencing here drew on PBMCs, taken roughly 47 days after the first yellow fever vaccination. The receptor was isolated from a man aged 18 to 29 who received the YFV17D yellow fever vaccine. CDR3 sequence (DNA): TGCGCCAGCAGCTTCCAGGCCCAGACGGATAACTATGGCTACACCTTC. Translated, it gives CASSFQAQTDNYGYTF.